This T cell receptor beta chain comes out of a study of neurological immune-mediated disorders. Study-wide background: For the 35 or so multiple sclerosis patients, the disease was relapsing-remitting in some 31 and secondary progressive in 3. Findings and limits, study-wide: According to phylogenetic grouping, one related-CDR3 cluster, a possible signature, contained the repertoires of 18 of 34 multiple sclerosis patients.

Only a few counts were recorded for this clonotype. What it binds is not known. 5'RACE employing 10-nucleotide random UMIs yielded the cDNA. The output of every sequencing run, over 180 million TCR-beta sequences, came from 15-18 subjects. TCRdb re-analysed the 5' RACE reads in MiXCR, keeping a single row per CDR3 protein. This sample carries 65,000 to 70,000 distinct CDR3 sequences, about 4% of them seen once, and the ten largest clones take approximately 1.2%. Between the trimmed V and J ends, which lost 0 bases and 2 bases, there was a span of 9 bases. The CDR3 spans 15 residues. Germline CDR1 is SGHRS and CDR2 is YFSETQ.

Source material: PBMCs. The clonotype comes from a man between 25 and 39 years old with multiple sclerosis. This chain joins TRBV5-1 and TRBJ2-1, with no clear D. CDR3 nucleotide sequence: TGCGCCAGCAGCTTGGTGGGAATACCCTACAATGAGCAGTTCTTC. The encoded protein is CASSLVGIPYNEQFF. The full variable domain, completed using reference TRBV5-1 and TRBJ2-1, is KAGVTQTPRYLIKTRGQQVTLSCSPISGHRSVSWYQQTPGQGLQFLFEYFSETQRNKGNFPGRFSGRQFSNSRSEMNVSTLELGDSALYLCASSLVGIPYNEQFFGPGTRLTVL.